Listed here are 21 T cell receptor beta chains from one sample, sequenced in a study of T cells in Graves' hyperthyroidism and ophthalmopathy. RNA transcripts were the template for amplifying TCR beta CDR3 regions. With the HTBI primer set, the TCR CDR3 went through a first round of RT-PCR. TCRdb re-analysed the multiplex PCR reads in MiXCR, keeping a single row per CDR3 protein. The table records 550,000 to 650,000 distinct CDR3 sequences, about 15% of them present only once. The specimen sequenced was blood. The receptors derive from a woman between 40 and 50 years old with Graves' hyperthyroidism.

This clonotype was recorded at least ten times. The gene calls are TRBV27 and TRBJ2-7; 13 bases line up with TRBD2. Germline assignment: CDR1 MNHEY and CDR2 SMNVEV (reference sequence). With V trimmed by 7 bases and J by 0 bases, 3 bases remained unmatched. The length of the CDR3 is 15 residues. CDR3 sequence (DNA): TGTGCCAGCACCCGGACTAGCGGGAGCTCCTACGAGCAGTACTTC. Amino acid sequence: CASTRTSGSSYEQYF.

This clonotype has ten or more counts. The rearrangement links TRBV6-1 to TRBJ2-1, with TRBD2 matching over 8 bases. Germline CDR1 MNHNS, CDR2 SASEGT. The length of the CDR3 is 16 residues. V shed 5 bases and J 2 bases; nucleotides not matched to a gene: 8. Here the CDR3 DNA reads TGTGCCAGCAGTAACCAGTTAGCGGGACCCTACAATGAGCAGTTCTTC. Translation: CASSNQLAGPYNEQFF.

The sample holds many counts of this clonotype. The chain links TRBV19 to TRBJ2-2; a possible D gene is TRBD2 (6 bases). This CDR3 region has 15 residues. V shed 4 bases and J shed 6 bases, with 15 bases lying between them. Germline V CDR1 and CDR2: LNHDA, SQIVND (reference sequence). This CDR3 is CASSKVAVGAGELFF. The CDR3 region has the DNA TGTGCCAGTAGTAAGGTAGCGGTGGGGGCCGGGGAGCTGTTTTTT.

This clonotype appeared many times. The chain couples TRBV7-8 to TRBJ2-1, with D unclear. The CDR3 consists of 12 residues. The V gene lost 3 bases and the J gene lost 8 bases, with 8 bases spanning the gap. The germline CDR1 and CDR2 sequences are SGHVS and FQNEAQ. Here the CDR3 reads CASSFATHEQFF. The CDR3 DNA is TGTGCCAGCAGCTTCGCCACCCATGAGCAGTTCTTC.

This clonotype was counted at least ten times. V and J are TRBV6-1 and TRBJ1-2; 9 positions agree with TRBD1. The CDR3 runs to 17 residues. CDR1 and CDR2 (germline): MNHNS, SASEGT. Trimming at V came to 5 bases and at J to 5 bases, leaving 15 bases not matched to a gene. The CDR3 sequence is CASSYLPGQGFLYGYTF. The DNA of the CDR3 is TGTGCCAGCAGTTATCTACCGGGACAGGGTTTTTTATATGGCTACACCTTC.

Only one count was recorded for this clonotype. The chain couples TRBV12-3 or TRBV12-4 to TRBJ1-5, with D possibly being TRBD1 (5 bases). The CDR3 is made up of 15 amino acids. Trimming stripped 5 bases from V and 2 bases from J, with 13 bases between. CDR3 amino acids: CASSPRVSGNQPQHF. CDR3 DNA sequence: TGTGCCAGCAGTCCCAGGGTAAGTGGCAATCAGCCCCAGCATTTT.

In its sample, this clonotype was seen many times. Written as DNA, the CDR3 is TGTGCCAGCAGTTTAGGGGCGGGAGATATTGCGTACAATGAGCAGTTCTTC. It is translated as CASSLGAGDIAYNEQFF. The chain employs TRBV28 and TRBJ2-1; 7 positions agree with TRBD2. With V trimmed by 2 bases and J by 4 bases, 11 bases remained unmatched. The CDR3 totals 17 residues. From germline, CDR1 is MDHEN and CDR2 SYDVKM.

The chain uses TRBV6-1 and TRBJ1-4, with TRBD1 matching over 7 bases. CDR3 size: 13 residues. Germline CDR1 MNHNS, CDR2 SASEGT. With 8 bases clipped from V and 2 bases from J, the junction kept 2 bases outside the gene matches. For the CDR3, the DNA is TGTGCCAGCGGGACAGCTACTAATGAAAAACTGTTTTTT. It is translated as CASGTATNEKLFF.

This sequence joins TRBV6-5 and TRBJ1-5; TRBD1 is a possible D gene (5 bases). Germline V CDR1 and CDR2: MNHEY, SVGAGI. V was clipped by 4 bases and J by 0 bases, with 10 bases between them. CDR3 length: 15 residues. This chain's CDR3 is CASSWGVYSNQPQHF. In DNA form, the CDR3 reads TGTGCCAGCAGTTGGGGGGTCTATAGCAATCAGCCCCAGCATTTT.

This clonotype was picked up many times. The V call is TRBV3-1, the J call TRBJ2-7; D not resolved. The V end was cut by 5 bases, the J end by 6 bases, with 11 bases between. CDR1 is LGHDT and CDR2 is YNNKEL in the germline V gene (reference sequence). The CDR3 covers 12 residues. Here the CDR3 reads CASSSIDGEQYF. The CDR3, as DNA: TGTGCCAGCAGCTCTATCGATGGCGAGCAGTACTTC.

This chain joins TRBV6-4 and TRBJ2-2; D possibly corresponds to TRBD2 (5 bases). This CDR3 comprises 15 residues. The V end lost 5 bases, the J end lost 4 bases, and 14 bases lay between the germline ends. Germline CDR1 is MRHNA and CDR2 is SNTAGT. As DNA, the CDR3 is TGTGCCAGCAGTCTTGAGGGTTCGAGCACCGGGGAGCTGTTTTTT. Translating it yields CASSLEGSSTGELFF.

This clonotype was seen repeatedly, ten times or more. CDR3 in DNA: TGTGCTAGTGGGCCGGACCTGGGATACGAGCAGTACTTC. It is translated as CASGPDLGYEQYF. The chain carries TRBV12-5 and TRBJ2-7; D not resolved. This CDR3 has 13 residues. CDR1 and CDR2 (germline): LGHNT, FRNRAP. V dropped 6 bases and J dropped 4 bases, with 13 bases sitting between them.

This clonotype was detected ten times or more. The genes are TRBV10-3 and TRBJ2-7; maybe TRBD1 (6 bases). The V and J ends lost 10 bases and 2 bases respectively, with 12 bases between them. This CDR3 is 12 amino acids long. Germline CDR1 ENHRY, CDR2 SYGVKD. The CDR3 here is CATRQATYEQYF. Here the CDR3 DNA reads TGTGCCACCCGACAGGCCACCTACGAGCAGTACTTC.

This rearrangement joins TRBV29-1 to TRBJ2-5, with 9 positions matching TRBD2. Germline loops: CDR1 SQVTM, CDR2 ANQGSEA. The CDR3 extends over 14 amino acids. Trimming removed 3 bases from V and 2 bases from J; junction bases left unmatched: 4. CDR3 in amino acids: CSVDIAGVQETQYF. For the CDR3, the DNA is TGCAGCGTTGATATAGCGGGAGTACAAGAGACCCAGTACTTC.

The chain couples TRBV3-1 to TRBJ2-4; 7 bases map to TRBD2. Germline assignment: CDR1 LGHDT and CDR2 YNNKEL (reference sequence). The CDR3 has 16 residues. The V segment lost 1 base and the J segment 9 bases; nucleotides outside the gene matches: 12. The chain's CDR3 is CASSQVGLAAGGIQYF. CDR3 nucleotide sequence: TGTGCCAGCAGCCAAGTTGGGCTAGCGGCCGGGGGCATTCAGTACTTC.

This chain uses TRBV24-1 with TRBJ2-1; a possible D gene is TRBD2 (6 bases). CDR3 length: 14 residues. The V end lost 3 bases, the J end lost 3 bases, and 8 bases lay between the germline ends. Germline V gives CDR1 KGHDR, CDR2 SFDVKD. CDR3 nucleotide sequence: TGTGCCACCAGTGATCAGGACTACTACAATGAGCAGTTCTTC. It codes for CATSDQDYYNEQFF.

In regard to this clonotype: With a much larger clone just one base away, this may be a read error. The chain links TRBV28 to TRBJ2-2; possible D gene TRBD2, 5 bases. Per germline, CDR1 MDHEN and CDR2 SYDVKM. The CDR3 is made up of 13 amino acids. In DNA, the CDR3 is TGTGCCAGCAAAAGTACGAACACCGGGGAGCTGGTTTTT. Its protein is CASKSTNTGELVF.

This clonotype was seen more than once but under ten times. V gene TRBV7-3 combines with J gene TRBJ2-2; D gene uncertain. The CDR3 is 14 residues long. The germline gives CDR1 SGHTA, CDR2 FQGTGA. V was pared by 5 bases and J by 7 bases, with 14 bases between. CDR3 nucleotide sequence: TGTGCCAGCAGCCCAGGCCATCTGGGCGGGGAGCTGTTTTTT. Its translation is CASSPGHLGGELFF.

This clonotype has at least ten counts. The chain carries TRBV15 and TRBJ2-1, with 7 bases identical to TRBD2. V trimming: 1 base; J trimming: 4 bases; junction bases outside the gene matches: 13. CDR3 size: 18 residues. The germline V gene encodes CDR1 LNHNV and CDR2 YYDKDF (reference sequence). This CDR3 reads CATSRGPGGGSSYNEQFF. CDR3 nucleotides: TGTGCCACCAGCAGAGGCCCTGGCGGCGGGAGCTCTTACAATGAGCAGTTCTTC. Together with reference TRBV15 and TRBJ2-1, the CDR3 gives the full variable domain: DAMVIQNPRYQVTQFGKPVTLSCSQTLNHNVMYWYQQKSSQAPKLLFHYYDKDFNNEADTPDNFQSRRPNTSFCFLDIRSPGLGDTAMYLCATSRGPGGGSSYNEQFFGPGTRLTVL.

This CDR3 reads CASSLGAPGQGPAAQYF. CDR3 coding DNA: TGTGCCAGTAGCCTCGGCGCACCGGGACAGGGGCCCGCGGCCCAGTACTTC. The chain is built from TRBV19 and TRBJ2-5; 10 bases align to TRBD1. Germline values: CDR1 LNHDA, CDR2 SQIVND (reference sequence). The V gene end was trimmed by 6 bases and the J gene end by 9 bases; junction bases not matched to a gene: 19. The CDR3 covers 17 residues.

This clonotype was seen many times. The chain joins TRBV2 to TRBJ1-3; 9 bases fit TRBD1. J gave up 4 bases and V 6 bases, and 10 bases lay outside the gene matches. Germline V lookup: CDR1 SNHLY, CDR2 FYNNEI. The CDR3 totals 16 residues. CDR3 sequence (DNA): TGTGCCAGCAGCCTCCAAACAGGGGGCGTCGGAAACACCATATATTTT. Translated, it gives CASSLQTGGVGNTIYF.